The rows below give T cell receptor beta chains drawn from one sample of a study of early T cells in non-severe SARS-CoV-2 infection. TCRdb re-called the 5' RACE reads with MiXCR, one entry per CDR3 protein. The top ten clones hold 2% to 2.5% of a sample with some 96,000 distinct CDR3 sequences, 13% of them seen once. The sequenced sample was whole blood. The receptors shown here come from an adult who was a healthcare worker with PCR-confirmed SARS-CoV-2 infection or an uninfected control (not recorded which). CDR3s include the opening cysteine and the closing phenylalanine or tryptophan. Each record gives: clone size, J gene, D gene, V gene, CDR3 DNA, CDR3 protein. D genes are given only for firm matches. Clone size is shown for a subset of rows, as once, few, many or a class of expanded clone.

few TRBJ2-2 - TRBV11-3 TGTGCCAGCAGCTTAGGGTTTGGCGGGGAGCTGTTTTTT CASSLGFGGELFF
- TRBJ2-3 - TRBV5-1 TGCGCCAGCAGCCTCTCCGGACAGCTCTTCACAGATACGCAGTATTTT CASSLSGQLFTDTQYF
- TRBJ1-2 - TRBV29-1 TGCAGCGTTGCTCATAATGGCTACACCTTC CSVAHNGYTF
- TRBJ1-4 TRBD1 TRBV20-1 TGCAGTGCCAGGACAGGGGGCGATTCGGTGTTTTTT CSARTGGDSVFF
- TRBJ1-1 TRBD1 TRBV7-2 TGTGCCAGCAGCTGGGGACAGGGGAGAGCTTTCTTT CASSWGQGRAFF
many TRBJ1-4 - TRBV12-3/TRBV12-4 TGTGCCAGCAGTTCTGGACAGAGTAATGAAAAACTGTTTTTT CASSSGQSNEKLFF
- TRBJ1-4 - TRBV6-6 TGTGCCAGCAGTTACGGTGGGGATACTAATGAAAAACTGTTTTTT CASSYGGDTNEKLFF
many TRBJ1-3 TRBD1 TRBV2 TGTGCCAGCCAACCAGGGGGGCTCTCTGGAAACACCATATATTTT CASQPGGLSGNTIYF
- TRBJ2-5 - TRBV29-1 TGCACCGTTCGAAGACAGGTCACCCAAGAGACCCAGTACTTC CTVRRQVTQETQYF
many TRBJ1-6 - TRBV2 TGTGCCAGCAGCCAATGGGAGCACCATAATTCACCCCTCCACTTT CASSQWEHHNSPLHF
few TRBJ1-5 TRBD1 TRBV6-5 TGTGCCAGCAGCCCGGACAGGGGGAGCAATCAGCCCCAGCATTTT CASSPDRGSNQPQHF
- TRBJ1-3 TRBD1 TRBV18 TGTGCCAGCTCACGTGAAGGGACAGGGGACAACACCATATATTTT CASSREGTGDNTIYF
few TRBJ2-5 - TRBV29-1 TGCAGCGCCGGCCCACGCCAGCAAGAGACCCAGTACTTC CSAGPRQQETQYF
many TRBJ2-1 - TRBV4-2 TGTGCCAGCAGCCAAGGTGGGGGTTACAATGAGCAGTTCTTC CASSQGGGYNEQFF
- TRBJ1-2 - TRBV7-2 TGTGCCAGCAGCCGAACAGGTCCAACGCGTTATGGCTACACCTTC CASSRTGPTRYGYTF
- TRBJ1-3 - TRBV28 TGTGCCAGCAGCACAGCCGGAAACACCATATATTTT CASSTAGNTIYF
- TRBJ2-3 - TRBV5-4 TGTGCCAGCAGCTTGGTAGGGCGGGGTAACTATCCAGATACGCAGTATTTT CASSLVGRGNYPDTQYF
- TRBJ1-5 - TRBV3-1 TGTGCCAGCGGTAAAAAGAGCAATCAGCCCCAGCATTTT CASGKKSNQPQHF
many TRBJ2-2 - TRBV7-9 TGTGCCAGCAGCTTTTTCTTTGGTGGGGCCACCGGGGAGCTTTTTTTT CASSFFFGGATGELFF
few TRBJ1-2 TRBD1 TRBV5-4 TGTGCCAGCAGCCCCCGAAAGGGACAGGGCCCCTATGGCTACACCTTC CASSPRKGQGPYGYTF
few TRBJ1-1 TRBD1 TRBV11-2 TGTGCCAGCAGCACCGGACCGCAGGGGGTCTTTTACCACTTT CASSTGPQGVFYHF
many TRBJ1-5 - TRBV27 TGTGCCAGCAGTTTATATCAATCGGGTCAGCCCCAGCATTTT CASSLYQSGQPQHF
many TRBJ2-3 - TRBV11-2 TGTGCCAGCAGCCGCTTTATCTCGTCCACAGATACGCAGTATTTT CASSRFISSTDTQYF
many TRBJ2-6 TRBD1 TRBV20-1 TGCAGTGCTACACAGGGGAGAGGGGCCAACGTCCTGACTTTC CSATQGRGANVLTF
many TRBJ1-6 - TRBV18 TGTGCCAGCTCACCCCAACCTGATAATTCACCCCTCCACTTT CASSPQPDNSPLHF
- TRBJ1-5 - TRBV3-1 TGTGCCAGCAGCCAAGATATTCCCGGCCTGGCGGGCAATCAGCCCCAGCATTTT CASSQDIPGLAGNQPQHF
few TRBJ1-2 - TRBV9 TGTGCCAGCAGCGTAGGCATAAGCGGATACAGCCATGGGGGGTATGGCTACACCTTC CASSVGISGYSHGGYGYTF
many TRBJ2-3 - TRBV5-5 TGTGCCAGCAGCCTCAATACACCGAGCACAGATACGCAGTATTTT CASSLNTPSTDTQYF
- TRBJ1-2 TRBD1 TRBV5-5 TGTGCCAGCAGCCACCTACCGGGACAGGGAGTGGATGGCTACACCTTC CASSHLPGQGVDGYTF
few TRBJ2-2 TRBD1 TRBV6-2/TRBV6-3 TGTGCCAGCAGACCGGGGGACAGGGTGGCCGGGGAGCTGTTTTTT CASRPGDRVAGELFF
many TRBJ1-1 - TRBV15 TGTGCCACCAGCAGGGTTAGCTACCCCGGCGAAGCTTTCTTT CATSRVSYPGEAFF
many TRBJ1-5 - TRBV6-5 TGTGCCAGCAGCCGGGAGGACGGCAATCAGCCCCAGCATTTT CASSREDGNQPQHF
- TRBJ1-3 TRBD1 TRBV29-1 TGCAGCGTTGAGGCAGGGGGGGACACCATATATTTT CSVEAGGDTIYF
- TRBJ2-5 - TRBV20-1 TGCAGTGCAGGACCCCCAATCCAAGAGACCCAGTACTTC CSAGPPIQETQYF
many TRBJ2-5 - TRBV7-7 TGTGCCAGCAGCACAGACAGGCAAGAGACCCAGTACTTC CASSTDRQETQYF
- TRBJ2-2 TRBD1 TRBV28 TGTGCCAGCAGTTTATCCTCAGCCGGGACAGTCCTTAACACCGGGGAGCTGTTTTTT CASSLSSAGTVLNTGELFF
- TRBJ2-3 TRBD2 TRBV12-5 TGTGCTAGTGGCTCGGGGCTAGCGGGGGTAGATACGCAGTATTTT CASGSGLAGVDTQYF
few TRBJ2-5 TRBD2 TRBV6-9 TGTGCCAGCAGTTATCCCCCCCCTAGCGGGGGCTGGGGTGGAGAGACCCAGTACTTC CASSYPPPSGGWGGETQYF
few TRBJ2-7 TRBD2 TRBV2 TGTGCCACCGCGACTAGCCGACCCTACGAGCAGCACTTC CATATSRPYEQHF
few TRBJ1-2 - TRBV28 TGTGCCAGCAGTTCCCCAGGTGGGGGGTCCGGGGGCTACACCTTC CASSSPGGGSGGYTF
few TRBJ2-1 - TRBV5-1 TGCGCCAGCAGCTTGGCCTACTCCTACTCCTACAATGAGCAGTTCTTC CASSLAYSYSYNEQFF
once TRBJ2-2 - TRBV29-1 TGCAGCGTTGTGGACACCGGGGAGCTGTTTTTT CSVVDTGELFF
few TRBJ2-6 - TRBV19 TGTGCCAGTAGTATAGTTCGGAGCTCTGGGGCCAACGTCCTGACTTTC CASSIVRSSGANVLTF
many TRBJ1-6 - TRBV4-1 TGCGCCAGCAGCCAAGCTCCCAGGCAGGGTTCACCCCTCCACTTT CASSQAPRQGSPLHF
many TRBJ2-3 - TRBV28 TGTGCCAGCAGTTTTAGACTCACAGATACGCAGTATTTT CASSFRLTDTQYF
many TRBJ1-1 - TRBV29-1 TGCAGCGTTGGGGCCGTCATGAACACTGAAGCTTTCTTT CSVGAVMNTEAFF